These T cell receptor beta chains were read from a single sample in a study of T cell changes during pregnancy in multiple sclerosis. Profiling relied on immunoSEQ multiplex PCR, and the TCRdb table lists in-frame clones only, not all of them. Here the sample spans fewer than 65,000 clones, roughly 90% being singletons. Here the sequenced sample was peripheral blood, taken before pregnancy. These receptors all stem from a female donor with multiple sclerosis, enrolled in a pregnancy study. The CDR3 runs from the conserved cysteine through the conserved F or W. The D gene is left open where the match is weak. Expanded clones are given a class, and other clones once, few, many or no size at all.

d_gene: .
j_gene: TRBJ1-6
v_gene: TRBV4-2
abundance: .
CDR3nt: TGTGCCAGCAGCCAAGATAGACAGGATAATTCACCCCTCCACTTT
CDR3aa: CASSQDRQDNSPLHF

d_gene: TRBD1
j_gene: TRBJ2-7
v_gene: TRBV5-6
abundance: once
CDR3nt: TGTGCCAGCAGCCCCGGGACAGGGAGATGGGAGTACTTC
CDR3aa: CASSPGTGRWEYF

d_gene: TRBD1
j_gene: TRBJ1-6
v_gene: TRBV19
abundance: .
CDR3nt: TGTGCCAGTAGCCGGACAGGCACTACCTCACCCCTCCACTTT
CDR3aa: CASSRTGTTSPLHF

d_gene: .
j_gene: TRBJ1-1
v_gene: TRBV11-1
abundance: .
CDR3nt: TGTGCCAGCAGCTTAGTTATGGGCCCGAACACTGAAGCTTTCTTT
CDR3aa: CASSLVMGPNTEAFF

d_gene: .
j_gene: TRBJ1-2
v_gene: TRBV2
abundance: .
CDR3nt: TGTGCCGAGGGCACGGAGAACTATGGCTACACCTTC
CDR3aa: CAEGTENYGYTF

d_gene: TRBD1
j_gene: TRBJ1-2
v_gene: TRBV11-1
abundance: once
CDR3nt: TGTGCCAGCAGCCCTCGACAGGGGCGAGGCTACACCTTC
CDR3aa: CASSPRQGRGYTF

d_gene: TRBD2
j_gene: TRBJ2-1
v_gene: TRBV15
abundance: .
CDR3nt: TGTGCCACCAGCAGAGAAGGGACTAGCGGGGGGGGCCGGAATGAGCAGTTCTTC
CDR3aa: CATSREGTSGGGRNEQFF

d_gene: TRBD1
j_gene: TRBJ2-3
v_gene: TRBV2
abundance: .
CDR3nt: TGTGCCAGCAGCGAACAGGGGTCAGATACGCAGTATTTT
CDR3aa: CASSEQGSDTQYF

d_gene: .
j_gene: TRBJ1-2
v_gene: TRBV19
abundance: .
CDR3nt: TGTGCCAGTAGGCTGTCGGGATTACCCACCTATGGCTACACCTTC
CDR3aa: CASRLSGLPTYGYTF

d_gene: TRBD1
j_gene: TRBJ2-1
v_gene: TRBV19
abundance: .
CDR3nt: TGTGCCAGTACCCCGGGACAGCTGGGCTACAATGAGCAGTTCTTC
CDR3aa: CASTPGQLGYNEQFF

d_gene: TRBD1
j_gene: TRBJ1-6
v_gene: TRBV6-5
abundance: .
CDR3nt: TGTGCCAGCAGTCACAAGGGACAGGCCGGGTCACCCCTCCACTTT
CDR3aa: CASSHKGQAGSPLHF

d_gene: .
j_gene: TRBJ2-3
v_gene: TRBV11-2
abundance: .
CDR3nt: TGTGCCAGCAGCTCCGCGGGGCCGCTCCCAGATACGCAGTATTTT
CDR3aa: CASSSAGPLPDTQYF

d_gene: .
j_gene: TRBJ1-6
v_gene: TRBV6-5
abundance: .
CDR3nt: TGTGCCAGCAGTTACATCCAGGGTAATTCACCCCTCCACTTT
CDR3aa: CASSYIQGNSPLHF

d_gene: .
j_gene: TRBJ2-5
v_gene: TRBV7-2
abundance: .
CDR3nt: TGTGCCAGCAGCTTAGTGGGTGGACTGCAAGAGACCCAGTACTTC
CDR3aa: CASSLVGGLQETQYF

d_gene: TRBD1
j_gene: TRBJ1-2
v_gene: TRBV2
abundance: .
CDR3nt: TGTGCCAGCAGCTTCACAGGGGACTATGGCTACACCTTC
CDR3aa: CASSFTGDYGYTF

d_gene: TRBD1
j_gene: TRBJ1-1
v_gene: TRBV12-5
abundance: .
CDR3nt: TGTGCTAGTGGTTTAGACAGGGGAAAAGGCACTGAAGCTTTCTTT
CDR3aa: CASGLDRGKGTEAFF

d_gene: .
j_gene: TRBJ1-2
v_gene: TRBV25-1
abundance: .
CDR3nt: TGTGCCAGCAGTACCGTGACAGGAGACTATGGCTACACCTTC
CDR3aa: CASSTVTGDYGYTF

d_gene: .
j_gene: TRBJ1-3
v_gene: TRBV10-3
abundance: .
CDR3nt: TGTGCCATCGTAACAGGGAACTCTGGAAACACCATATATTTT
CDR3aa: CAIVTGNSGNTIYF

d_gene: TRBD2
j_gene: TRBJ2-7
v_gene: TRBV18
abundance: .
CDR3nt: TGTGCCAGCTCACCGTTAGCGGGGGAGTCCTACGAGCAGTACTTC
CDR3aa: CASSPLAGESYEQYF

d_gene: TRBD2
j_gene: TRBJ2-7
v_gene: TRBV30
abundance: .
CDR3nt: TGTGCCTGGAGGTTGCCCGGGGGGTACGAGCAGTACTTC
CDR3aa: CAWRLPGGYEQYF

d_gene: .
j_gene: TRBJ2-3
v_gene: TRBV4-1
abundance: .
CDR3nt: TGCGCCAGCAGCCAAGTAGGGAGAAGGAGCACAGATACGCAGTATTTT
CDR3aa: CASSQVGRRSTDTQYF

d_gene: .
j_gene: TRBJ2-1
v_gene: TRBV6-5
abundance: .
CDR3nt: TGTGCCAGCAGTACTCAGGGGAATGAGCAGTTCTTC
CDR3aa: CASSTQGNEQFF

d_gene: .
j_gene: TRBJ2-2
v_gene: TRBV7-3
abundance: .
CDR3nt: TGTGCCAGCAGCTCCACGTACCGAGGGGGGAACACCGGGGAGCTGTTTTTT
CDR3aa: CASSSTYRGGNTGELFF

d_gene: TRBD2
j_gene: TRBJ2-1
v_gene: TRBV7-9
abundance: .
CDR3nt: TGTGCCAGCAGCTTAGGCCAGCGGGGGGGCCACGGCCATGAGCAGTTCTTC
CDR3aa: CASSLGQRGGHGHEQFF

d_gene: .
j_gene: TRBJ1-2
v_gene: TRBV6-6
abundance: .
CDR3nt: TGTGCCAGCAGTCCTCGACAGCCCTATGGCTACACCTTC
CDR3aa: CASSPRQPYGYTF

d_gene: TRBD1
j_gene: TRBJ1-1
v_gene: TRBV19
abundance: .
CDR3nt: TGTGCCAGTACCCCCTGGGGACAGGTTCTGAACACTGAAGCTTTCTTT
CDR3aa: CASTPWGQVLNTEAFF

d_gene: .
j_gene: TRBJ1-1
v_gene: TRBV10-3
abundance: .
CDR3nt: TGTGCCGCCCGCCGGGGATCGACTGAAGCTTTCTTT
CDR3aa: CAARRGSTEAFF

d_gene: .
j_gene: TRBJ1-2
v_gene: TRBV18
abundance: once
CDR3nt: TGTGCCAGCTCACCATCTCCAGGGGCGGATGGCTACACCTTC
CDR3aa: CASSPSPGADGYTF

d_gene: .
j_gene: TRBJ2-5
v_gene: TRBV5-1
abundance: .
CDR3nt: TGCGCCAGCAGACTGGTGGAGACCCAGTACTTC
CDR3aa: CASRLVETQYF

d_gene: .
j_gene: TRBJ1-1
v_gene: TRBV5-4
abundance: .
CDR3nt: TGTGCCAGCAGCTTGAGGGGACTTAACACTGAAGCTTTCTTT
CDR3aa: CASSLRGLNTEAFF

d_gene: .
j_gene: TRBJ2-7
v_gene: TRBV7-9
abundance: .
CDR3nt: TGTGCCAGCAGTTGGCAAGCGGGTGCTAGAAGTGAGCAGTACTTC
CDR3aa: CASSWQAGARSEQYF

d_gene: .
j_gene: TRBJ1-5
v_gene: TRBV6-5
abundance: .
CDR3nt: TGTGCCAGCAGGGCAGGGATTAGCAATCAGCCCCAGCATTTT
CDR3aa: CASRAGISNQPQHF

d_gene: .
j_gene: TRBJ1-2
v_gene: TRBV19
abundance: few
CDR3nt: TGTGCCAGTAGTATAGAGATGCGGGGCTACACCTTC
CDR3aa: CASSIEMRGYTF

d_gene: TRBD1
j_gene: TRBJ2-5
v_gene: TRBV7-3
abundance: .
CDR3nt: TGTGCCAGCAGCTTGCAGGGGGCGGGGGAGACCCAGTACTTC
CDR3aa: CASSLQGAGETQYF

d_gene: .
j_gene: TRBJ2-1
v_gene: TRBV9
abundance: .
CDR3nt: TGTGCCAGCAGCGTAGACGGCAATGAGCAGTTCTTC
CDR3aa: CASSVDGNEQFF

d_gene: .
j_gene: TRBJ2-1
v_gene: TRBV4-1
abundance: .
CDR3nt: TGCGCCAGCAGCTTCTTGCCTAGTTTAGGCGATGAGCAGTTCTTC
CDR3aa: CASSFLPSLGDEQFF

d_gene: TRBD1
j_gene: TRBJ1-2
v_gene: TRBV7-9
abundance: .
CDR3nt: TGTGCCAGCAGCACCGGACAGGGCGTTAAGTATGGCTACACCTTC
CDR3aa: CASSTGQGVKYGYTF

d_gene: TRBD2
j_gene: TRBJ2-1
v_gene: TRBV7-2
abundance: .
CDR3nt: TGTGCCAGCAGCTGGGGGGGAGGGGACAATGAGCAGTTCTTC
CDR3aa: CASSWGGGDNEQFF

d_gene: .
j_gene: TRBJ1-1
v_gene: TRBV4-3
abundance: .
CDR3nt: TGCGCCAGCAGCCTCGGGGGGAACACTGAAGCTTTCTTT
CDR3aa: CASSLGGNTEAFF

d_gene: TRBD2
j_gene: TRBJ2-3
v_gene: TRBV7-3
abundance: .
CDR3nt: TGTGCCAGCAGCCCCCACGGGACTAGCGGGGCTAGCACAGATACGCAGTATTTT
CDR3aa: CASSPHGTSGASTDTQYF

d_gene: .
j_gene: TRBJ2-7
v_gene: TRBV11-1
abundance: .
CDR3nt: TGTGCCAGCAGCTTAGGACAGAGCTCCTACGAGCAGTACTTC
CDR3aa: CASSLGQSSYEQYF

d_gene: .
j_gene: TRBJ1-6
v_gene: TRBV7-3
abundance: .
CDR3nt: TGTGCCAGCAGCTTAACTAGGGTGAAGGGAGGAATCGCAGCTTCACCCCTCCACTTT
CDR3aa: CASSLTRVKGGIAASPLHF

d_gene: .
j_gene: TRBJ1-4
v_gene: TRBV10-3
abundance: few
CDR3nt: TGTGCCATCCAAGGTGGGGGGGCGGGGTATGAAAAACTGTTTTTT
CDR3aa: CAIQGGGAGYEKLFF